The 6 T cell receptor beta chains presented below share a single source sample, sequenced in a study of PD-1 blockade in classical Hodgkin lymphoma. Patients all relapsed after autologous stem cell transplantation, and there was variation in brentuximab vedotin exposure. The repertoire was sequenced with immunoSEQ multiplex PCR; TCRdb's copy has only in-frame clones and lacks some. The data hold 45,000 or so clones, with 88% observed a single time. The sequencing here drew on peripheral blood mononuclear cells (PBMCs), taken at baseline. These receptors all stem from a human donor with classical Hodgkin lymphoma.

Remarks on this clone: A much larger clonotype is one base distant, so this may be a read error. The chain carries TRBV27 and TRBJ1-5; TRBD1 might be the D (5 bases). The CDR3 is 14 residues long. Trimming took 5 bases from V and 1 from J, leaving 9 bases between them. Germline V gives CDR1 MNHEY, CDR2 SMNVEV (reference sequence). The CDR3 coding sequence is TGTGCCAGCAGTAACCGGGACAGCAATCAGCCCCAGCATTTT. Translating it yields CASSNRDSNQPQHF.

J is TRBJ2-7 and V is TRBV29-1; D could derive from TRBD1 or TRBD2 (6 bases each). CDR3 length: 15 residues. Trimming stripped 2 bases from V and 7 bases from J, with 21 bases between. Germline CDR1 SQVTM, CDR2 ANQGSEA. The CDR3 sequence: CSVETGAPGLDEQYF. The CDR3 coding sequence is TGCAGCGTTGAAACGGGGGCGCCGGGTTTGGATGAGCAGTACTTC.

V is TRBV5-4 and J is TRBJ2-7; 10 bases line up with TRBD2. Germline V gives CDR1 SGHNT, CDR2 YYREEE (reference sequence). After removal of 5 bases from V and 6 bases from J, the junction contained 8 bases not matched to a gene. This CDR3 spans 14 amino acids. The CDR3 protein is CASSYGTSVGEQYF. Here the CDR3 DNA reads TGTGCCAGCAGTTACGGGACTAGCGTAGGCGAGCAGTACTTC.

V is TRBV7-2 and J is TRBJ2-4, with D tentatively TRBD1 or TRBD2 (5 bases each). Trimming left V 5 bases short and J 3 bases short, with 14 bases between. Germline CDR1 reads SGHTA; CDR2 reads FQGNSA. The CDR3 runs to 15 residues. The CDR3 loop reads CASSLSRGNKNIQYF. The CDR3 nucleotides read TGTGCCAGCAGCCTCTCCCGGGGCAACAAAAACATTCAGTACTTC. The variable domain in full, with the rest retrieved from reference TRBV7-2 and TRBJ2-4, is GAGVSQSPSNKVTEKGKDVELRCDPISGHTALYWYRQSLGQGLEFLIYFQGNSAPDKSGLPSDRFSAERTGGSVSTLTIQRTQQEDSAVYLCASSLSRGNKNIQYFGAGTRLSVL.

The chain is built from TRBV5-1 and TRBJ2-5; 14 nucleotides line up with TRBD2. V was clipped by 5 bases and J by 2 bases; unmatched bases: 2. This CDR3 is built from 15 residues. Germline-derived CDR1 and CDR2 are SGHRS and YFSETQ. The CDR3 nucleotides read TGCGCCAGCAGGACTAGCGGGAGGGAACAAGAGACCCAGTACTTC. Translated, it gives CASRTSGREQETQYF.

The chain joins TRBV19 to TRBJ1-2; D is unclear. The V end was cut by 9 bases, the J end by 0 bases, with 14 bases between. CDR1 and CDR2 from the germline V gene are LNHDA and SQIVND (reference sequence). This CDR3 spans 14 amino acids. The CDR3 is CASRQREPNYGYTF. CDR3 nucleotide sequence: TGTGCCAGCCGTCAAAGGGAACCTAACTATGGCTACACCTTC.